The next 27 T cell receptor beta chains were all read from a single sample in a study of cytomegalovirus exposure and HLA in healthy donors. PCR was performed using 60 Vbeta and 13 Jbeta primers. Assay: immunoSEQ multiplex PCR; the TCRdb copy retains only in-frame clones and omits some. The table has about 140,000 clones, roughly three quarters seen once. The sample taken for sequencing was PBMCs. All receptors derive from a woman younger than 45 in good health and CMV-seronegative.

The chain combines TRBV7-9 with TRBJ1-4, with a weak D call TRBD1 (5 bases). V lost 5 bases and J lost 0, with 13 bases in between. The CDR3 sequence is 16 residues long. Germline assignment: CDR1 SEHNR and CDR2 FQNEAQ (reference sequence). As DNA, the CDR3 is TGTGCCAGCAGCCTCAGGGTTTATACAACTAATGAAAAACTGTTTTTT. Its protein is CASSLRVYTTNEKLFF.

This clone was seen more than once but under ten times. V and J are TRBV28 and TRBJ1-4; 9 nucleotides align to TRBD1. Germline trimming cut 6 bases from V and 8 bases from J; bases unmatched to any gene: 10. This CDR3 has 15 residues. Germline V gene sequence: CDR1 MDHEN, CDR2 SYDVKM. The CDR3 DNA reads TGTGCCAGCAGAAGAACAACAGGGGGCAGGGAAAAACTGTTTTTT. It yields the protein CASRRTTGGREKLFF.

With respect to this clone: Other DNA variants within this sample encode the same CDR3. This chain joins TRBV30 and TRBJ1-5; D call uncertain. CDR3 size: 13 residues. V was clipped by 1 base and J by 5 bases, with 9 bases between them. Germline values: CDR1 GTSNPN, CDR2 SVGIG (reference sequence). CDR3 loop: CAWSARGDQPQHF. CDR3 in DNA: TGTGCCTGGAGTGCCCGCGGCGATCAGCCCCAGCATTTT.

The J gene is TRBJ2-1, the V gene TRBV5-4; TRBD1 agrees at 7 bases. V was clipped by 0 bases and J by 0 bases; unmatched bases: 0. This CDR3 has 15 amino acids. The germline V gene has CDR1 SGHNT and CDR2 YYREEE (reference sequence). The CDR3 region is CASSLGDSSYNEQFF. The CDR3 nucleotides read TGTGCCAGCAGCTTGGGGGACAGCTCCTACAATGAGCAGTTCTTC.

The chain has TRBV10-3 and TRBJ2-1, with 12 nucleotides matching TRBD2. The germline V gene encodes CDR1 ENHRY and CDR2 SYGVKD. This CDR3 is built from 14 residues. Trimming removed 3 bases from V and 13 bases from J; junction bases left unmatched: 7. Here the CDR3 reads CAISDASGRANQFF. The CDR3 DNA follows: TGTGCCATCAGTGACGCTAGCGGGAGGGCCAATCAGTTCTTC.

The genes are TRBV18 and TRBJ2-6, with 8 bases matching TRBD1. Germline CDR1 and CDR2: KGHSH and LQKENI. This CDR3 comprises 19 residues. V was pared by 5 bases and J by 0 bases, with 12 bases of the junction left unmatched. The CDR3 protein is CASSVVGPGGPSGANVLTF. The CDR3 nucleotides are TGTGCCAGCTCAGTAGTAGGGCCAGGGGGCCCCTCTGGGGCCAACGTCCTGACTTTC.

The chain couples TRBV28 to TRBJ2-7; weak D call: TRBD1 (6 bases). Germline values: CDR1 MDHEN, CDR2 SYDVKM. Trimming removed 6 bases at V and 6 bases at J, with 15 bases between. CDR3 length: 13 amino acids. The CDR3 DNA follows: TGTGCCAGCAGCCCGGGACACCTCACCGAGCAGTACTTC. Its translation: CASSPGHLTEQYF.

The chain links TRBV28 to TRBJ2-1, with D possibly being TRBD2 (5 bases). V was pared by 8 bases and J by 4 bases, with 12 bases between. This CDR3 is built from 13 residues. Germline V CDR1 and CDR2: MDHEN, SYDVKM. Here the CDR3 reads CASELAGYNEQFF. CDR3 coding DNA: TGTGCCAGCGAGCTAGCAGGTTACAATGAGCAGTTCTTC.

This rearrangement joins TRBV18 to TRBJ1-5; the D gene is possibly TRBD1 (5 bases). CDR3 length: 14 amino acids. Germline CDR1 KGHSH, CDR2 LQKENI. Trimming removed 3 bases at V and 5 bases at J, with 11 bases between. CDR3 DNA: TGTGCCAGCTCACCCCCGGGGGGGGATCAGCCCCAGCATTTT. Translating it yields CASSPPGGDQPQHF.

The chain recombines TRBV6-6 with TRBJ2-2; 11 bases agree with TRBD1. Losses at the gene ends were 6 bases for V and 7 bases for J; bases not matched to a gene: 4. Germline CDR1 reads MNHNY; CDR2 reads SVGAGI (reference sequence). CDR3 length equals 14 residues. The DNA of the CDR3 is TGTGCCAGCAGACTGGGACAGGGGGTCGGGGAGCTGTTTTTT. It is translated as CASRLGQGVGELFF.

The V gene is TRBV7-9, the J gene TRBJ2-7; 10 positions match TRBD2. Trimming at V came to 5 bases and at J to 3 bases, leaving 10 bases not matched to a gene. CDR1 SEHNR and CDR2 FQNEAQ come from the germline V gene (reference sequence). CDR3 length: 16 residues. The CDR3 DNA is TGTGCCAGCAGCCCTTACTCACTAGCGGGACGCTACGAGCAGTACTTC. Its protein product is CASSPYSLAGRYEQYF.

The chain employs TRBV9 and TRBJ1-1; D is uncertain. CDR1 is SGDLS and CDR2 is YYNGEE in the germline V gene. V lost 0 bases, J lost 4 bases, and 10 bases lay in between. The CDR3 is made up of 14 amino acids. For the CDR3, the DNA is TGTGCCAGCAGCGTAGGGCAACTAAGCACTGAAGCTTTCTTT. It is translated as CASSVGQLSTEAFF.

In its sample, this clone was seen a few times. The rearrangement links TRBV19 to TRBJ2-5; D is unresolved. V lost 5 bases to trimming and J lost 0 bases, with 7 bases between them. Germline lookup yields CDR1 LNHDA and CDR2 SQIVND (reference sequence). CDR3 length equals 13 residues. The CDR3 DNA reads as TGTGCCAGTAGTGCCCAGTACCAAGAGACCCAGTACTTC. Its translation is CASSAQYQETQYF.

This clone was detected only a few times. The chain recombines TRBV10-3 with TRBJ2-3; D is perhaps TRBD1 (5 bases). Germline V gives CDR1 ENHRY, CDR2 SYGVKD. V lost 5 bases, J lost 0 bases, and 24 bases lay in between. CDR3 length: 19 amino acids. The CDR3 reads CAISQRGGSTPTSTDTQYF. Written as DNA, the CDR3 is TGTGCCATCAGTCAAAGGGGCGGAAGCACCCCCACTAGCACAGATACGCAGTATTTT.

The DNA for the CDR3 is TGTGCCAGCAGCTCGGGACTAGCGGGGGACGGGACAGATACGCAGTATTTT. Translation gives CASSSGLAGDGTDTQYF. The V and J genes are TRBV13 and TRBJ2-3, with 14 nucleotides matching TRBD2. The ends lost 4 bases at V and 3 bases at J; junction bases unmatched: 6. Germline CDR1 PRHDT, CDR2 FYEKMQ (reference sequence). The CDR3 contains 17 residues. Complete variable domain (other parts from reference TRBV13 and TRBJ2-3): AAGVIQSPRHLIKEKRETATLKCYPIPRHDTVYWYQQGPGQDPQFLISFYEKMQSDKGSIPDRFSAQQFSDYHSELNMSSLELGDSALYFCASSSGLAGDGTDTQYFGPGTRLTVL.

A few counts support this clone. The CDR3 spells CASTGGNTQYF. The CDR3, as DNA: TGTGCCAGCACCGGGGGGAATACGCAGTATTTT. J is TRBJ2-3 and V is TRBV5-4; 7 nucleotides align to TRBD2. The V gene end was trimmed by 6 bases and the J gene end by 7 bases; junction bases not matched to a gene: 2. The CDR3 contains 11 residues. Germline CDR1 is SGHNT and CDR2 is YYREEE (reference sequence).

As DNA, the CDR3 is TGCGCCAGCAGCTTCAGGACAGCTGGCACAGATACGCAGTATTTT. This codes for CASSFRTAGTDTQYF. The V call is TRBV5-1, the J call TRBJ2-3; TRBD1 is a possible D gene (6 bases). V lost 2 bases, J lost 1 base, and 11 bases lay in between. The CDR3 sequence is 15 residues long. CDR1 is SGHRS, CDR2 YFSETQ, per germline. Combining the CDR3 with reference TRBV5-1 and TRBJ2-3 gives the whole variable domain KAGVTQTPRYLIKTRGQQVTLSCSPISGHRSVSWYQQTPGQGLQFLFEYFSETQRNKGNFPGRFSGRQFSNSRSEMNVSTLELGDSALYLCASSFRTAGTDTQYFGPGTRLTVL.

The gene calls are TRBV7-6 and TRBJ1-5, with 9 nucleotides matching TRBD1. The ends lost 3 bases at V and 5 bases at J; junction bases unmatched: 5. Germline V lookup: CDR1 SGHVS, CDR2 FNYEAQ. This CDR3 region has 15 residues. The CDR3 nucleotides are TGTGCCAGCAGCTTTGGGACAGGGAGGGATCAGCCCCAGCATTTT. Translation gives CASSFGTGRDQPQHF. Together with reference TRBV7-6 and TRBJ1-5, the CDR3 gives the full variable domain: GAGVSQSPRYKVTKRGQDVALRCDPISGHVSLYWYRQALGQGPEFLTYFNYEAQQDKSGLPNDRFSAERPEGSISTLTIQRTEQRDSAMYRCASSFGTGRDQPQHFGDGTRLSIL.

The chain has TRBV10-2 and TRBJ2-7, with TRBD2 as a possible D gene (6 bases). The CDR3 extends over 15 amino acids. V lost 1 base, J lost 2 bases, and 12 bases lay in between. The germline CDR1 and CDR2 sequences are WSHSY and SAAADI. This CDR3 is CASSEFSGGTYEQYF. Here the CDR3 DNA reads TGCGCCAGCAGTGAGTTCAGTGGCGGGACCTACGAGCAGTACTTC.

The rearrangement joins TRBV25-1 to TRBJ2-3; a weak D match, TRBD1 (5 bases). The germline V and J ends were trimmed by 6 bases and 7 bases, with 14 bases remaining between them. CDR3 size: 13 residues. CDR1 MGHDK and CDR2 SYGVNS come from the germline V gene. The CDR3 sequence: CASRTQTVNTQYF. CDR3 coding DNA: TGTGCCAGCAGGACCCAGACAGTAAATACGCAGTATTTT.

CDR3 sequence: CASSRVLTGELFF. CDR3 coding DNA: TGTGCCAGTAGTAGAGTACTGACCGGGGAGCTGTTTTTT. This chain links TRBV19 with TRBJ2-2; D uncertain. The V end was cut by 4 bases, the J end by 5 bases, with 8 bases between. The germline gives CDR1 LNHDA, CDR2 SQIVND (reference sequence). The CDR3 totals 13 residues.

The genes are TRBV6-5 and TRBJ1-3; TRBD1 matches 7 bases. Germline CDR1 is MNHEY and CDR2 is SVGAGI. The trim removed 6 bases at V and 3 bases at J, leaving 5 bases unmatched. This CDR3 contains 14 residues. The CDR3 spells CASSNRGGGNTIYF. The CDR3 bases are TGTGCCAGCAGCAACAGGGGTGGTGGAAACACCATATATTTT.

This clone was seen a handful of times. The rearrangement links TRBV6-5 to TRBJ1-3; tentatively, D is TRBD1 (5 bases). This CDR3 is built from 14 residues. Between the trimmed V and J ends, which lost 6 bases and 0 bases, there was a span of 9 bases. Per germline, CDR1 MNHEY and CDR2 SVGAGI. The CDR3 nucleotides are TGTGCCAGCAGACCGACAGCCTCTGGAAACACCATATATTTT. This sequence encodes CASRPTASGNTIYF.

This clone has only one observation. The chain combines TRBV7-9 with TRBJ1-5; D call uncertain. This CDR3 is 14 amino acids long. V shed 3 bases and J shed 4 bases, with 10 bases lying between them. The germline V gene has CDR1 SEHNR and CDR2 FQNEAQ (reference sequence). CDR3 residues: CASSFAPGNQPQHF. For the CDR3, the DNA is TGTGCCAGCAGCTTCGCGCCCGGGAATCAGCCCCAGCATTTT.

The chain employs TRBV2 and TRBJ2-1, with 11 nucleotides matching TRBD1. The CDR3 contains 16 residues. Germline V gives CDR1 SNHLY, CDR2 FYNNEI. After removal of 7 bases from V and 7 bases from J, the junction contained 12 bases not matched to a gene. The CDR3 DNA is TGTGCCAGCAATGCGTGGGGGACAGGGGGGATTAATGAGCAGTTCTTC. Translating it yields CASNAWGTGGINEQFF.

V gene TRBV6-1 combines with J gene TRBJ1-2; D is unresolved. CDR1 and CDR2 (germline): MNHNS, SASEGT. Trimming left V 7 bases short and J 8 bases short, with 20 bases between. The CDR3 runs 14 residues. As DNA, the CDR3 is TGTGCCAGCACTTCCCGCCGGGGAAGAGGAGGCTACACCTTC. This sequence encodes CASTSRRGRGGYTF.

The chain employs TRBV9 and TRBJ2-3; 8 bases line up with TRBD2. With V trimmed by 1 base and J by 4 bases, 8 bases remained unmatched. Per germline, CDR1 SGDLS and CDR2 YYNGEE. The CDR3 has 16 amino acids. For the CDR3, the DNA is TGTGCCAGCAGCGTAACGGGAGGGCGGTTCGCAGATACGCAGTATTTT. The encoded protein is CASSVTGGRFADTQYF.